One and the same sample provided the 9 T cell receptor beta chains below, sequenced in a study of T cells in Graves' hyperthyroidism and ophthalmopathy. RNA transcripts provided the source from which TCR beta CDR3 regions were amplified. First-round RT-PCR targeting the TCR CDR3 was performed with the HTBI primer set. TCRdb processed the multiplex PCR reads anew with MiXCR; each CDR3 protein has one entry. Of approximately 410,000 distinct CDR3 sequences in the sample, roughly 15% were seen once. Sequenced sample: blood. The receptors here all came from a woman aged 18-29 years with Graves' hyperthyroidism.

This clonotype came up many times. This sequence joins TRBV20-1 and TRBJ1-2; 7 bases match TRBD1. Germline assignment: CDR1 DFQATT and CDR2 SNEGSKA (reference sequence). The V gene end was trimmed by 5 bases and the J gene end by 8 bases; junction bases not matched to a gene: 8. The CDR3 runs 12 residues. CDR3 in DNA: TGCAGTGCTGCCTGGACAGGAGGCGGCTACACCTTC. Encoded protein: CSAAWTGGGYTF.

In its sample, this clonotype was seen many times. The V call is TRBV27, the J call TRBJ2-7; 8 bases are a match to TRBD2. The CDR3 spans 15 residues. Looked up from germline, CDR1 is MNHEY and CDR2 is SMNVEV (reference sequence). J gave up 2 bases and V 4 bases, and 7 bases lay outside the gene matches. In DNA form, the CDR3 reads TGTGCCAGCAGTTCACTAGCGGATGCCACCTACGAGCAGTACTTC. Translation: CASSSLADATYEQYF.

The table lists this clonotype with many counts. The V and J genes are TRBV19 and TRBJ2-7; tentative D call: TRBD2 (6 bases). From germline, CDR1 is LNHDA and CDR2 SQIVND (reference sequence). V dropped 9 bases and J dropped 1 base, with 13 bases sitting between them. The length of the CDR3 is 13 residues. CDR3 residues: CASSSGTSYEQYF. DNA for the CDR3: TGTGCCAGCAGCTCAGGGACTTCCTACGAGCAGTACTTC.

This clonotype was found many times. The V and J genes are TRBV12-3 or TRBV12-4 and TRBJ2-1; no clear D gene. The CDR3 is 14 residues long. Trimming cost V 3 bases and J 3 bases, with 9 bases left between them. CDR3 DNA sequence: TGTGCCAGCAGTTTGAATAGGAACTACAATGAGCAGTTCTTC. This codes for CASSLNRNYNEQFF.

The sample holds a few counts of this clonotype. V usage is TRBV28 and J usage is TRBJ2-3; TRBD2 aligns across 12 bases. The junction had 8 bases not matched to a gene; V was cut back by 2 bases and J by 5 bases. CDR3 length: 17 residues. Germline V gives CDR1 MDHEN, CDR2 SYDVKM. The DNA of the CDR3 is TGTGCCAGCAGTTTAAGTCTAGCGGGAGGGCCAGGAGATACGCAGTATTTT. Its protein product is CASSLSLAGGPGDTQYF.

The CDR3 here is CAISVYNSYEQYF. Here the CDR3 DNA reads TGTGCCATCAGTGTATACAACTCCTACGAGCAGTACTTC. V usage is TRBV10-3 and J usage is TRBJ2-7; no clear D gene. Trimming removed 4 bases at V and 0 bases at J, with 7 bases between. Looked up from germline, CDR1 is ENHRY and CDR2 is SYGVKD. The CDR3 sequence is 13 residues long.

The chain links TRBV4-1 to TRBJ1-5, with a possible D match to TRBD1 (5 bases). V lost 0 bases and J 4 bases, leaving 7 bases between the germline ends. The CDR3 is 14 amino acids. The germline gives CDR1 MGHRA, CDR2 YSYEKL. The CDR3 spells CASSQEQENQPQHF. CDR3 sequence (DNA): TGCGCCAGCAGCCAAGAACAGGAGAATCAGCCCCAGCATTTT.

V is TRBV6-2 or TRBV6-3 and J is TRBJ2-1, with 9 bases fitting TRBD2. V shed 7 bases and J 10 bases; nucleotides not matched to a gene: 8. Germline CDR1 and CDR2: MNHEY and SVGEGT. CDR3 length: 13 residues. DNA for the CDR3: TGTGCCAGCACCCCCGCAGCGGGAGGCGAGCAGTTCTTC. This encodes CASTPAAGGEQFF.

The rearrangement joins TRBV7-2 to TRBJ2-7; D is undetermined. Germline CDR1 reads SGHTA; CDR2 reads FQGNSA. CDR3 length equals 16 residues. Between the trimmed V and J ends, which lost 4 bases and 0 bases, there was a span of 16 bases. The CDR3 is CASSSTPQAISYEQYF. The CDR3 DNA reads as TGTGCCAGCAGCTCTACCCCTCAGGCCATCTCCTACGAGCAGTACTTC.